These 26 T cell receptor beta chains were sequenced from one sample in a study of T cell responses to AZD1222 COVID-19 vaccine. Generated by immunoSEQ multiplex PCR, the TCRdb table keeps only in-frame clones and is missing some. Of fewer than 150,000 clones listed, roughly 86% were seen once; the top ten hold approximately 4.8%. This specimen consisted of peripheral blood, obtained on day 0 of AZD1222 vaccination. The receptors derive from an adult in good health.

In DNA, the CDR3 is TGTGCCACCAGTGATTCACAGGGGAACAATCAGCCCCAGCATTTT. Protein sequence: CATSDSQGNNQPQHF. This chain joins TRBV24-1 and TRBJ1-5; TRBD1 matches at 7 bases. The CDR3 is 15 amino acids. Germline values: CDR1 KGHDR, CDR2 SFDVKD. V was clipped by 2 bases and J by 3 bases; unmatched bases: 3.

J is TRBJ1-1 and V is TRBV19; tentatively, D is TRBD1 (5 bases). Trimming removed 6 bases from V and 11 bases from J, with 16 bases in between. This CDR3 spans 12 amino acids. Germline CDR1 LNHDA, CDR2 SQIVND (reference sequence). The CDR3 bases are TGTGCCAGTAGGATACTAGGGGAACCTGCTTTCTTT. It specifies CASRILGEPAFF.

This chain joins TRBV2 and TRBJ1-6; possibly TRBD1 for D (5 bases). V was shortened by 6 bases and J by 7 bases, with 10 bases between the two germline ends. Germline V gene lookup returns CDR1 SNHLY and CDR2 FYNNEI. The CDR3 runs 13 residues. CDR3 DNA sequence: TGTGCCAGCAGCGGGGGTTCAAATTCACCCCTCCACTTT. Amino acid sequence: CASSGGSNSPLHF.

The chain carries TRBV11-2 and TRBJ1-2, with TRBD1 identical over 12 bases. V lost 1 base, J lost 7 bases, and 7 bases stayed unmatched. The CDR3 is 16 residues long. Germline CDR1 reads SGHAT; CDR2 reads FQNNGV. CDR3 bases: TGTGCCAGCAGCTTAGGTCCGGGACAGGGGGCCGGTGGCTACACCTTC. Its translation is CASSLGPGQGAGGYTF. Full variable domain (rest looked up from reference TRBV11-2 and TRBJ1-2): EAGVAQSPRYKIIEKRQSVAFWCNPISGHATLYWYQQILGQGPKLLIQFQNNGVVDDSQLPKDRFSAERLKGVDSTLKIQPAKLEDSAVYLCASSLGPGQGAGGYTFGSGTRLTVV.

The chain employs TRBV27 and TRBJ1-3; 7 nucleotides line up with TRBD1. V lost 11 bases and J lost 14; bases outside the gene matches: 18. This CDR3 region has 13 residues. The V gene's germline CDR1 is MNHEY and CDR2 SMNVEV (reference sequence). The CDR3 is CASRQGLGNSLYF. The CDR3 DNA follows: TGTGCCTCCCGACAGGGCCTAGGAAACAGCCTATATTTT.

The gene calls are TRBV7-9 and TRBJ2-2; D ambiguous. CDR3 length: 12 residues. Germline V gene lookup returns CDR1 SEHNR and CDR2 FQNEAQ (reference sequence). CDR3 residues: CADRARTGELFF. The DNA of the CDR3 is TGTGCAGACCGGGCCCGCACCGGGGAGCTGTTTTTT.

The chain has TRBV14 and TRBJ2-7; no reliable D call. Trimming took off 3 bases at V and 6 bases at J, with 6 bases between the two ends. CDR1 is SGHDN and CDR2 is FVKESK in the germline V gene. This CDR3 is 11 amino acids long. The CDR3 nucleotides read TGTGCCAGCAGCCAGCTAGGCGAGCAGTACTTC. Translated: CASSQLGEQYF.

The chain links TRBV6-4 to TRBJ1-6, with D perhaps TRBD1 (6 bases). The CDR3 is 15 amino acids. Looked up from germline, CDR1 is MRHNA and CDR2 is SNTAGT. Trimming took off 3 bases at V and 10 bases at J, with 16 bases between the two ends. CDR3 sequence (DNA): TGTGCCAGCAGTGAGCGGGCAGGGGAGCGCTCACCCCTCCACTTT. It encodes CASSERAGERSPLHF.

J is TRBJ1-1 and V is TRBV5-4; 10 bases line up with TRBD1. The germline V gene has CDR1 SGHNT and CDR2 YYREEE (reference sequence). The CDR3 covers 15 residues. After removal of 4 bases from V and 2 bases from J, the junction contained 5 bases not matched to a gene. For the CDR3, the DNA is TGTGCCAGCAGCCCCGTGACAGGGGGCAACACTGAAGCTTTCTTT. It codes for CASSPVTGGNTEAFF.

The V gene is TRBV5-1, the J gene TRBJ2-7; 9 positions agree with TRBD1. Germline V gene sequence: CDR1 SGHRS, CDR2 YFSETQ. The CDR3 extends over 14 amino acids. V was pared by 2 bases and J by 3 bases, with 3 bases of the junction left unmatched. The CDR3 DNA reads TGCGCCAGCAGCTTACAGGGGGCACTCTACGAGCAGTACTTC. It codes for CASSLQGALYEQYF.

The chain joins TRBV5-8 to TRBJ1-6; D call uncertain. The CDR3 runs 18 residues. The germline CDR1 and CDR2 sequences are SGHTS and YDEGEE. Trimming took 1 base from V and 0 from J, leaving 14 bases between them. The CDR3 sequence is CASSLRPSLSSYNSPLHF. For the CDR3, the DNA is TGTGCCAGCAGCTTGAGGCCCTCCCTGAGCTCCTATAATTCACCCCTCCACTTT.

The DNA for the CDR3 is TGCGCCAGCAGCCAAATAAACAGGGACACCGGGGAGCTGTTTTTT. Encoded protein: CASSQINRDTGELFF. V is TRBV4-1 and J is TRBJ2-2; D is perhaps TRBD1 (6 bases). Trimming left V 2 bases short and J 3 bases short, with 10 bases between. Germline CDR1 and CDR2: MGHRA and YSYEKL. CDR3 length: 15 amino acids.

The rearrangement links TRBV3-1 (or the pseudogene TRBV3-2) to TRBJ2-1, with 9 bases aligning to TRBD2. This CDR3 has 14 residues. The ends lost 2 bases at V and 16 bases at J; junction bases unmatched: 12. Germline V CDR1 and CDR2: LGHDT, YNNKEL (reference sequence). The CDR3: CASSQRTTSGSYFF. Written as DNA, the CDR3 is TGTGCCAGCAGCCAACGGACGACTAGCGGTTCGTATTTCTTC.

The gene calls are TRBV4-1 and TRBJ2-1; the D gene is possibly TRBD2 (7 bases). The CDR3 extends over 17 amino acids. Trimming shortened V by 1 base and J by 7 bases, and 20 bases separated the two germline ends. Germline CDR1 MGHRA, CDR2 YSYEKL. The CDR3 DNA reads TGCGCCAGCAGCCAAGTAAGGGGGGGGCCCCGCGAAAATGAGCAGTTCTTC. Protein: CASSQVRGGPRENEQFF.

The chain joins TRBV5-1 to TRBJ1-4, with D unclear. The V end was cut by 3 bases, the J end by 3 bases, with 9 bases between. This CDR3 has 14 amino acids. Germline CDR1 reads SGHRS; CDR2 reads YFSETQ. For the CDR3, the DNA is TGCGCCAGCAGCTCTACGAGCCCTAATGAAAAACTGTTTTTT. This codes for CASSSTSPNEKLFF.

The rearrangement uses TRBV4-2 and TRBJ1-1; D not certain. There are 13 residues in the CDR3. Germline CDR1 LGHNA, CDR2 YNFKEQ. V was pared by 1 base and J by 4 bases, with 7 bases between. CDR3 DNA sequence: TGTGCCAGCAGCCAAGTTGCGGGCACTGAAGCTTTCTTT. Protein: CASSQVAGTEAFF.

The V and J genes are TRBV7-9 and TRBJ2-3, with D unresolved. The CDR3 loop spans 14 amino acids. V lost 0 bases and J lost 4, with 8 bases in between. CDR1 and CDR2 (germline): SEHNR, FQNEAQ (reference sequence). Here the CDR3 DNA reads TGTGCCAGCAGCTTAGCGCCTAGTTCAGATACGCAGTATTTT. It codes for CASSLAPSSDTQYF.

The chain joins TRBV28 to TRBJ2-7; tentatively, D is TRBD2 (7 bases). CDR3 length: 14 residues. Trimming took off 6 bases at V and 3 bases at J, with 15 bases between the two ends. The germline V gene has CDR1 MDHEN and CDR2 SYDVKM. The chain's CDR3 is CASSYREGFYEQYF. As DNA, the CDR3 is TGTGCCAGCAGCTACAGGGAGGGTTTCTACGAGCAGTACTTC.

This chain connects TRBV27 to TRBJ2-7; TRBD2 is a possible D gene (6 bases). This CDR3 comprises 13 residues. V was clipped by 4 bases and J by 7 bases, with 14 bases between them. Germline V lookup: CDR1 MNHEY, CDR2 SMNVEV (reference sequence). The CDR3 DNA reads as TGTGCCAGCAGTTCCGCGGGATTCATGGAGCAGTACTTC. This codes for CASSSAGFMEQYF.

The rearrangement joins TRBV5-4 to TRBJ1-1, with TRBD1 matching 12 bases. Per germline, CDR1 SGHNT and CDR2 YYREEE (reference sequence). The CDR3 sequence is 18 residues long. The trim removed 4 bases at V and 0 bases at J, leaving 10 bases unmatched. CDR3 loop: CASSAGQGANLMNTEAFF. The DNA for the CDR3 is TGTGCCAGCAGCGCGGGACAGGGGGCGAACCTTATGAACACTGAAGCTTTCTTT.

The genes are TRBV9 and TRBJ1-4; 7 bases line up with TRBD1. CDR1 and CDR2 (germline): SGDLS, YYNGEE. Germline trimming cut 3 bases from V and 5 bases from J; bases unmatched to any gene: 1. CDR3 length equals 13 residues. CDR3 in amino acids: CASSGTGNEKLFF. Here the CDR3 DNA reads TGTGCCAGCAGCGGGACAGGCAATGAAAAACTGTTTTTT.

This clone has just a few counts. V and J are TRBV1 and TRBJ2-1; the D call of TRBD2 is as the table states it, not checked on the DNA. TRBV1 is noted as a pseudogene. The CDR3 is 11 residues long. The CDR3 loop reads CTSSPRNEQFF. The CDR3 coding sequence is TGCACCAGCTCCCCTCGCAATGAGCAGTTCTTC.

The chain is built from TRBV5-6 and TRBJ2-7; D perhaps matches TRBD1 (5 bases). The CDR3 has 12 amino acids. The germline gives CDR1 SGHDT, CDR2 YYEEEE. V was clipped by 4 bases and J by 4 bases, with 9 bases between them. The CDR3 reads CASSLTEYEQYF. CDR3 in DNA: TGTGCCAGCAGCCTGACAGAATACGAGCAGTACTTC. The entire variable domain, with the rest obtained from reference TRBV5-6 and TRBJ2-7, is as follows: DAGVTQSPTHLIKTRGQQVTLRCSPKSGHDTVSWYQQALGQGPQFIFQYYEEEERQRGNFPDRFSGHQFPNYSSELNVNALLLGDSALYLCASSLTEYEQYFGPGTRLTVT.

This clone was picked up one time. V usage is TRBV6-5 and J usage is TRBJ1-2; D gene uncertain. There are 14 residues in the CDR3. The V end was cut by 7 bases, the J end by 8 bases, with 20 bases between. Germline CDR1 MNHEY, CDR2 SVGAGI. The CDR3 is CASIRGQVPPGYTF. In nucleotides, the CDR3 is TGTGCCAGCATTCGCGGCCAGGTTCCTCCAGGCTACACCTTC.

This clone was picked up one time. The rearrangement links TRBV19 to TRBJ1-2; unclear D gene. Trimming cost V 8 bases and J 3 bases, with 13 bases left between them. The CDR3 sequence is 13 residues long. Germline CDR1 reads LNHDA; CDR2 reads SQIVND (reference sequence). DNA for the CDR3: TGTGCCAGTTTGGAGAGAACTCACTATGGCTACACCTTC. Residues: CASLERTHYGYTF. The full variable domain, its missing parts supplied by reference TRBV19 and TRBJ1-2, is DGGITQSPKYLFRKEGQNVTLSCEQNLNHDAMYWYRQDPGQGLRLIYYSQIVNDFQKGDIAEGYSVSREKKESFPLTVTSAQKNPTAFYLCASLERTHYGYTFGSGTRLTVV.

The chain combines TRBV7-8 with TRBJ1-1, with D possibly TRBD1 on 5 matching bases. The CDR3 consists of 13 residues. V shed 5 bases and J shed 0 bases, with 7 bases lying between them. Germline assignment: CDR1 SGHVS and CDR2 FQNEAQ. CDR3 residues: CASSKTVNTEAFF. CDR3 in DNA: TGTGCCAGCAGCAAGACAGTGAACACTGAAGCTTTCTTT.